Listed below are T cell receptor beta chains from one sample, sequenced in a study of CD8+CD57+ T cells in acquired aplastic anemia. One entry per CDR3 protein results from TCRdb running MiXCR on the reads. Of 150,000 to 180,000 distinct CDR3 sequences listed, about 54% are singletons. Sequencing was carried out using sorted CD4+, CD8+, or CD8+CD57+ T cells (not recorded which) from PBMCs. The receptors come from a human donor with aplastic anemia. Each CDR3 is given without its conserved first and last residue. The D gene is left open where the match is weak. Size is omitted from some rows. Given values are once, few, many or a class for expanded clones.

v_call cdr3_length clone_size d_call cdr3_aa
TRBV10-3 12 - TRBD1 AISESGQGYEQY
TRBV9 13 - - ASSASPHPGDTQY
TRBV2 11 - TRBD1 ASSWDSGTEAF
TRBV13 13 many TRBD1 ASSLGGTGGREQF
TRBV7-7 11 - - ASSLGRRRKLF
TRBV2 13 - - ASFPMGGSYTEAF
TRBV20-1 12 - - SAPTSPPTDTQY
TRBV15 6 - - SNQPQH
TRBV15 12 many TRBD1 ATSKGQVLYEQY
TRBV10-2 13 - - ASSDKGGTLEKLF
TRBV4-2 14 - TRBD2 ASSQDWVAGQETQY
TRBV24-1 10 few - ATSVPGQRLF
TRBV29-1 11 once TRBD2 SGIAGSHYEQY
TRBV7-2 9 - - ASSPGAEQF
TRBV6-1 12 - - ASSQSRGPGKLF
TRBV2 12 many - ASSEYRGVYEQY
TRBV7-8 14 - - ASSPLGTYITDTQY
TRBV7-2 11 once - ATKLTVNNEQF
TRBV14 12 - - ASSQDLIGSGYT
TRBV9 12 many TRBD1 ASSVDRGSEKLF
TRBV6-5 14 many - ASSSPDGEYSYEQY
TRBV10-3 13 few - AISESGGRNTEAF
TRBV7-6 11 few - ASSLSVESPLH
TRBV9 13 few TRBD2 ASSTGTSGANEQF
TRBV5-1 12 - - ASSFGGLSYEQY
TRBV19 12 - TRBD1 ASSLRQGADTQY
TRBV10-3 13 - - AISESMRANYGYT
TRBV6-5 13 many - ASSYAQGGNYGYT
TRBV19 13 - - ASSVARGSNEKLF
TRBV12-3/TRBV12-4 11 once - ASSFPGAEEQY
TRBV5-6 12 many - ASSLINENTEAF
TRBV6-1 8 many - ASFFNEQY
TRBV6-4 12 many - ASSDGGATDTQY
TRBV24-1 14 many TRBD1 ATSPHPGTGVYEQY
TRBV6-2/TRBV6-3 12 - - ASGRESGANVLT
TRBV5-1 12 - - ASSLGSFTGELF
TRBV12-3/TRBV12-4 12 many - ASSAGGRKETQY
TRBV9 14 once TRBD2 ASSLGTSGFYNEQF
TRBV15 14 many - ATSATRLTSSYEQY
TRBV7-3 11 - - ASSLTPTETQY
TRBV6-5 12 many - ASSYVASSYEQY
TRBV20-1 12 few - SASYAYGNQPQH
TRBV9 14 many - ASSVGGAVGTDTQY
TRBV24-1 11 - - ATSQDLNTEAF
TRBV9 12 many - ASRPGGGLDEQF
TRBV2 8 many - ASSPYEQY
TRBV2 12 many TRBD2 ASSGRGGGETQY
TRBV9 12 many - ASSSRGGGETQY
TRBV19 11 - - ASRWGGNEKLF
TRBV27 12 - - ASSLFRDTDTQY
TRBV14 11 many - ASSPGWGYGYT